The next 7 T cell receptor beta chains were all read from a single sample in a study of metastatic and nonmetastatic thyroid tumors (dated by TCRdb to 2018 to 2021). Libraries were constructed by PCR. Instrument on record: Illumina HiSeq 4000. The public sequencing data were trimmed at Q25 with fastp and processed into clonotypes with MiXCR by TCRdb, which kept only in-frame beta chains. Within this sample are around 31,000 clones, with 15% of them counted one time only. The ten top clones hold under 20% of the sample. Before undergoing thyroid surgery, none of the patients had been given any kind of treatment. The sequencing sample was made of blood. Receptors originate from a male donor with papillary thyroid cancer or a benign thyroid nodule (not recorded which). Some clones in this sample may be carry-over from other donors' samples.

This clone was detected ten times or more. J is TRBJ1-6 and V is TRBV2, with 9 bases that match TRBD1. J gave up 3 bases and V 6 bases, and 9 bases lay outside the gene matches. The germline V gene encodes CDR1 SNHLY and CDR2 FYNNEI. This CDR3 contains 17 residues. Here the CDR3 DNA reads TGTGCCAGCAGAAAGGGACAGGGACAATACTATAATTCACCCCTCCACTTT. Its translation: CASRKGQGQYYNSPLHF.

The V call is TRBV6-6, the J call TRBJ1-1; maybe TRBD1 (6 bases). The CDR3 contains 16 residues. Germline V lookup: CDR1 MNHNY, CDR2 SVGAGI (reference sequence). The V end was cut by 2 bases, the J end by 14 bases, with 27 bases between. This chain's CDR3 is CASSYDRRGVNTGAFF. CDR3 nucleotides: TGTGCCAGCAGTTACGACAGGAGGGGGGTGAACACTGGAGCCTTCTTT.

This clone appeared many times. In DNA, the CDR3 is TGTGCCAGCAGCTTAATGGGAGCTGCGGAGACGGGGAGAAACACCATATATTTT. Amino acids: CASSLMGAAETGRNTIYF. J is TRBJ1-3 and V is TRBV11-2; no clear D. This CDR3 region has 18 residues. Germline-derived CDR1 and CDR2 are SGHAT and FQNNGV. The V gene lost 2 bases and the J gene lost 5 bases, with 22 bases spanning the gap.

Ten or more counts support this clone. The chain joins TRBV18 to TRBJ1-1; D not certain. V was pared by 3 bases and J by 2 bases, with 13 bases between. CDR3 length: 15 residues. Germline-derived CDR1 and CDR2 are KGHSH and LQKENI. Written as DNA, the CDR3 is TGTGCCAGCTCACCCCCCTATGAGGTAAACACTGAAGCTTTCTTT. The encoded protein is CASSPPYEVNTEAFF.

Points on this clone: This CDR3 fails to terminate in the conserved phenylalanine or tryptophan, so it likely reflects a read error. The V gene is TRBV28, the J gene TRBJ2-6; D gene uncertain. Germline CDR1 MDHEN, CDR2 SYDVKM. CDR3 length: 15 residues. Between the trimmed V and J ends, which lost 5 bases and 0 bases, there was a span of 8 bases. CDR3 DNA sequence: TGTGCCAGCAGTAGATACAGCTCTGGGGCCAACGTCCTGACTTCC. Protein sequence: CASSRYSSGANVLTS.

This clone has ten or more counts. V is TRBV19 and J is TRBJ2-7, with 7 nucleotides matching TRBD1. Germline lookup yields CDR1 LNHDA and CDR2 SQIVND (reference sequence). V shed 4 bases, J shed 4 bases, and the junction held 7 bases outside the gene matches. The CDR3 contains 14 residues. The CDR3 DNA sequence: TGTGCCAGTAGTACCAGACAGGGAGAGTACGAGCAGTACTTC. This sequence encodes CASSTRQGEYEQYF.

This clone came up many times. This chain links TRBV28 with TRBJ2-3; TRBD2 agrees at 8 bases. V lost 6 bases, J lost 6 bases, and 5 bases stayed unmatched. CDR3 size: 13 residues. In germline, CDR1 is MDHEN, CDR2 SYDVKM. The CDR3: CASSGGGTDTQYF. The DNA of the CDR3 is TGTGCCAGCAGCGGGGGGGGGACGGATACGCAGTATTTT. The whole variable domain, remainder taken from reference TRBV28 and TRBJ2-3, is DVKVTQSSRYLVKRTGEKVFLECVQDMDHENMFWYRQDPGLGLRLIYFSYDVKMKEKGDIPEGYSVSREKKERFSLILESASTNQTSMYLCASSGGGTDTQYFGPGTRLTVL.